The clone carrying this T cell receptor (beta chain) was detected ten times or more. Its antigen remains unidentified. The CDR3 is made up of 14 amino acids. Trimming cost V 10 bases and J 5 bases, with 20 bases left between them. CDR1 is ENHRY, CDR2 SYGVKD, per germline. On the basis of clinical symptoms, serum thyroxine and TRAb, thyroid ultrasound and orbital computed tomography, diagnoses were made. These data originate in a study of T cells in Graves' hyperthyroidism and ophthalmopathy. Overall study findings and caveats: Blood also carried most thyroid clonotypes expanded above 0.001.

Amplified TCR beta CDR3 regions came from RNA transcripts. TCR CDR3 regions were first amplified by RT-PCR with HTBI primers. Via MiXCR, TCRdb re-called the multiplex PCR reads, giving one row per CDR3 protein. Altogether nearly 750,000 distinct CDR3 sequences are present, under 45% being singletons, with the ten largest covering around 32%. Sequenced material: blood. The clonotype comes from a woman in her 40s with Graves' hyperthyroidism. The chain joins TRBV10-3 to TRBJ2-5; D gene ambiguous. The CDR3 sequence: CATSGPPGGETQYF. The CDR3 bases are TGTGCCACCTCCGGGCCACCCGGTGGGGAGACCCAGTACTTC.